This is a list of T cell receptor beta chains from one sample in a study of T-cell reconstitution after alpha-beta-depleted transplantation in children. TCRdb re-called the PCR reads through MiXCR, storing one row per CDR3 protein. This sample yields roughly 200,000 distinct CDR3 sequences, of which 8.5% to 10% are seen a single time; approximately 6.2% belongs to the top ten. Material: PBMCs from the stem cell graft donor, obtained from the stem cell graft. Source of these receptors: a human donor who donated a stem cell graft to a child with acute lymphoblastic leukemia. Both conserved end residues are part of each CDR3. The order of the fields is V gene, J gene, CDR3 length, CDR3 protein.

V: TRBV5-1
J: TRBJ2-4
length: 15
CDR3: CASSPAPVAKNIQYF

V: TRBV7-9
J: TRBJ2-1
length: 15
CDR3: CASSPRSRTFNEQFF

V: TRBV5-1
J: TRBJ2-5
length: 14
CDR3: CASSLTWLQETQYF

V: TRBV25-1
J: TRBJ1-1
length: 15
CDR3: CASSEGTGYNTEAFF

V: TRBV20-1
J: TRBJ2-4
length: 20
CDR3: CSARAQALAGGRLAKNIQYF

V: TRBV18
J: TRBJ2-1
length: 16
CDR3: CASSLVSWAPGGEQFF

V: TRBV2
J: TRBJ2-5
length: 13
CDR3: CASTDQAVETQYF

V: TRBV20-1
J: TRBJ1-5
length: 15
CDR3: CSAVLGQNGGQPQHF

V: TRBV5-1
J: TRBJ2-7
length: 14
CDR3: CASSLLGLSYEQYF

V: TRBV7-6
J: TRBJ2-5
length: 18
CDR3: CASSLPRTGGPFQETQYF

V: TRBV20-1
J: TRBJ2-4
length: 18
CDR3: CSARVGSSGGLAKNIQYF

V: TRBV12-3/TRBV12-4
J: TRBJ1-5
length: 15
CDR3: CASKFNLMGNQPQHF

V: TRBV6-1
J: TRBJ1-1
length: 20
CDR3: CASSEVARLPGSYGGTEAFF

V: TRBV6-5
J: TRBJ2-2
length: 13
CDR3: CASSYGETGELFF

V: TRBV7-2
J: TRBJ1-1
length: 13
CDR3: CASSLSWMEEAFF

V: TRBV5-1
J: TRBJ2-2
length: 14
CDR3: CASSLERIPGELFF

V: TRBV5-1
J: TRBJ1-1
length: 16
CDR3: CASSEILGRDRALAFF

V: TRBV30
J: TRBJ1-1
length: 13
CDR3: CARRTGMNTEAFF

V: TRBV5-1
J: TRBJ1-3
length: 17
CDR3: CASSLDPGPGAGNTIYF

V: TRBV6-1
J: TRBJ2-1
length: 11
CDR3: CASRKVDEQFF

V: TRBV20-1
J: TRBJ2-3
length: 13
CDR3: CSAVGQAGDTQYF

V: TRBV7-2
J: TRBJ1-2
length: 15
CDR3: CASSKWGGWAYGYTF

V: TRBV7-9
J: TRBJ1-4
length: 15
CDR3: CASSPRDDPNEKLFF

V: TRBV4-3
J: TRBJ1-1
length: 19
CDR3: CASSQDLVRQGGSNTEAFF

V: TRBV29-1
J: TRBJ1-1
length: 13
CDR3: CSGDTTPGAEAFF

V: TRBV21-1
J: TRBJ1-1
length: 15
CDR3: CASSKARDLNTEAFF

V: TRBV6-1
J: TRBJ1-2
length: 14
CDR3: CASSAGQGVNGYTF

V: TRBV29-1
J: TRBJ2-3
length: 14
CDR3: CSHSTGQSTDTQYF

V: TRBV19
J: TRBJ2-7
length: 13
CDR3: CASSPGQGVEQYF

V: TRBV12-3/TRBV12-4
J: TRBJ1-3
length: 14
CDR3: CASRDSGTFNTIYF

V: TRBV27
J: TRBJ1-5
length: 16
CDR3: CASSGSPTGSKQPQHF

V: TRBV6-5
J: TRBJ2-1
length: 11
CDR3: CASSSDNEQFF

V: TRBV7-2
J: TRBJ2-1
length: 15
CDR3: CASSLRAGTYNEQFF

V: TRBV11-2
J: TRBJ1-2
length: 14
CDR3: CASSLSDGEYGYTF

V: TRBV5-1
J: TRBJ2-5
length: 16
CDR3: CASSLDGGGVEETQYF

V: TRBV4-1
J: TRBJ1-1
length: 14
CDR3: CASSQEDRNTEAFF

V: TRBV6-5
J: TRBJ2-1
length: 14
CDR3: CASRATGGRHEQFF

V: TRBV6-6
J: TRBJ1-5
length: 15
CDR3: CASSYTGHSNQPQHF

V: TRBV29-1
J: TRBJ1-2
length: 15
CDR3: CSVPAQEGTNYGYTF

V: TRBV7-9
J: TRBJ2-3
length: 15
CDR3: CASSLAHFGLNTQYF

V: TRBV7-2
J: TRBJ2-1
length: 14
CDR3: CASSPWTGNNEQFF

V: TRBV29-1
J: TRBJ1-1
length: 13
CDR3: CSVMTGGNTEAFF

V: TRBV5-1
J: TRBJ2-3
length: 18
CDR3: CASSLSTVLAGGPGTQYF

V: TRBV12-3/TRBV12-4
J: TRBJ2-1
length: 15
CDR3: CASSPGQGRYNEQFF

V: TRBV12-3/TRBV12-4
J: TRBJ1-2
length: 12
CDR3: CASSPGHYGYTF